The 14 T cell receptor beta chains below come from one sample, sequenced in a study of OX40 agonist ivuxolimab in advanced cancers. The data were produced by immunoSEQ multiplex PCR, yet TCRdb's version contains in-frame clones alone and is incomplete. The table includes tens of thousands of clones, around 94% detected once. Sequencing was performed on CD4+ or CD8+ T cells sorted from blood, taken in a trial of the OX40 agonist ivuxolimab. The source of these receptors is an adult with an advanced solid tumor such as melanoma, head and neck, liver or kidney cancer.

This sequence joins TRBV19 and TRBJ1-2, with TRBD1 matching 8 bases. This CDR3 contains 14 residues. Germline V gene data show CDR1 as LNHDA and CDR2 as SQIVND (reference sequence). Trimming took 4 bases from V and 7 from J; bases not matched to a gene: 8. In DNA, the CDR3 is TGTGCCAGTAGTACCGACAGGGGAAAGCGTGGCTACACCTTC. Protein sequence: CASSTDRGKRGYTF. The full variable domain, its missing parts supplied by reference TRBV19 and TRBJ1-2, is DGGITQSPKYLFRKEGQNVTLSCEQNLNHDAMYWYRQDPGQGLRLIYYSQIVNDFQKGDIAEGYSVSREKKESFPLTVTSAQKNPTAFYLCASSTDRGKRGYTFGSGTRLTVV.

This clone came up a few times. The rearrangement links TRBV6-1 to TRBJ1-2; D uncertain. Germline V gene data show CDR1 as MNHNS and CDR2 as SASEGT. The CDR3 runs to 12 residues. V was trimmed by 3 bases and J by 5 bases, leaving 7 bases between them. The CDR3 loop is CASSEATYGYTF. CDR3 sequence (DNA): TGTGCCAGCAGTGAGGCGACATATGGCTACACCTTC.

The chain couples TRBV5-1 to TRBJ2-1; TRBD2 agrees at 9 bases. Germline assignment: CDR1 SGHRS and CDR2 YFSETQ. Trimming took 3 bases from V and 8 from J; bases not matched to a gene: 12. The CDR3 is 16 residues long. The CDR3 protein is CASSSQPGLAWDEQFF. For the CDR3, the DNA is TGCGCCAGCAGCTCGCAGCCGGGACTAGCTTGGGATGAGCAGTTCTTC.

V gene TRBV6-5 combines with J gene TRBJ2-1; 8 bases are shared with TRBD2. J gave up 12 bases and V 3 bases, and 10 bases lay outside the gene matches. This CDR3 comprises 14 residues. The germline V gene has CDR1 MNHEY and CDR2 SVGAGI. In nucleotides, the CDR3 is TGTGCCAGCAGTTATGCGGGAGGCAAACCAGGGCAGTTCTTC. Translating it yields CASSYAGGKPGQFF.

The chain is built from TRBV11-1 and TRBJ1-1; TRBD1 is a possible D gene (5 bases). The CDR3 runs 16 residues. V dropped 5 bases and J dropped 1 base, with 17 bases sitting between them. Germline-derived CDR1 and CDR2 are SGHAT and FQDESV (reference sequence). As DNA, the CDR3 is TGTGCCAGCAGCCCCTTAAGGACACCTCAGAACACTGAAGCTTTCTTT. Encoded protein: CASSPLRTPQNTEAFF.

The chain links TRBV4-2 to TRBJ2-3, with 7 nucleotides matching TRBD1. Germline V gives CDR1 LGHNA, CDR2 YNFKEQ. V trimming: 4 bases; J trimming: 2 bases; junction bases outside the gene matches: 3. The CDR3 is 14 amino acids. The CDR3 spells CASSRGQDTDTQYF. The DNA for the CDR3 is TGTGCCAGCAGCCGAGGACAGGACACAGATACGCAGTATTTT.

This clone has only one observation. This chain joins TRBV5-6 and TRBJ1-2; D possibly corresponds to TRBD1 (5 bases). Germline loops: CDR1 SGHDT, CDR2 YYEEEE. V was cut by 4 bases and J by 4 bases, with 17 bases left in between. The CDR3 spans 15 residues. This chain's CDR3 is CASSPVLRGTYGYTF. CDR3 DNA sequence: TGTGCCAGCAGCCCCGTTTTAAGAGGGACCTATGGCTACACCTTC.

V and J are TRBV15 and TRBJ2-1; 14 positions agree with TRBD2. The length of the CDR3 is 18 residues. The ends lost 3 bases at V and 2 bases at J; junction bases unmatched: 6. The germline gives CDR1 LNHNV, CDR2 YYDKDF (reference sequence). The CDR3 region is CATSSIRLAGGTYNEQFF. Here the CDR3 DNA reads TGTGCCACCAGCAGCATAAGACTAGCGGGAGGGACCTACAATGAGCAGTTCTTC.

The rearrangement joins TRBV19 to TRBJ1-1; no definite D call. V lost 7 bases to trimming and J lost 1 base, with 19 bases between them. This CDR3 spans 16 amino acids. Germline-derived CDR1 and CDR2 are LNHDA and SQIVND (reference sequence). For the CDR3, the DNA is TGTGCCAGTACCTGGGTTAGCCAAGCGAGGAACACTGAAGCTTTCTTT. Protein sequence: CASTWVSQARNTEAFF. Using reference TRBV19 and TRBJ1-1 for the parts outside the CDR3, the full variable domain is DGGITQSPKYLFRKEGQNVTLSCEQNLNHDAMYWYRQDPGQGLRLIYYSQIVNDFQKGDIAEGYSVSREKKESFPLTVTSAQKNPTAFYLCASTWVSQARNTEAFFGQGTRLTVV.

V is TRBV4-2 and J is TRBJ1-2; tentatively, D is TRBD1 (6 bases). The CDR3 length is 16 residues. The V end was cut by 0 bases, the J end by 4 bases, with 15 bases between. Germline V gene data show CDR1 as LGHNA and CDR2 as YNFKEQ. The CDR3 DNA reads TGTGCCAGCAGCCAAGATAGTGGGGGCATCATCTATGGCTACACCTTC. It translates to CASSQDSGGIIYGYTF.

This chain uses TRBV5-1 with TRBJ1-1; 8 nucleotides align to TRBD1. This CDR3 has 14 amino acids. The germline V gene has CDR1 SGHRS and CDR2 YFSETQ. V lost 4 bases to trimming and J lost 5 bases; unmatched junction nucleotides: 7. The CDR3 DNA sequence: TGCGCCAGCAGCCTCAGGGGGCTGGAGACTGAAGCTTTCTTT. It yields the protein CASSLRGLETEAFF.

This chain connects TRBV11-2 to TRBJ2-1, with 7 bases matching TRBD1. J gave up 3 bases and V 6 bases, and 8 bases lay outside the gene matches. Germline V gives CDR1 SGHAT, CDR2 FQNNGV. The CDR3 loop spans 15 amino acids. CDR3 DNA: TGTGCCAGCAGTCCCTACAGGGGTGGCTACAATGAGCAGTTCTTC. Amino acid sequence: CASSPYRGGYNEQFF. Filled out from reference TRBV11-2 and TRBJ2-1, the complete variable domain reads EAGVAQSPRYKIIEKRQSVAFWCNPISGHATLYWYQQILGQGPKLLIQFQNNGVVDDSQLPKDRFSAERLKGVDSTLKIQPAKLEDSAVYLCASSPYRGGYNEQFFGPGTRLTVL.

The rearrangement links TRBV6-1 to TRBJ1-5, with TRBD1 matching over 8 bases. CDR1 is MNHNS and CDR2 is SASEGT in the germline V gene. The V and J ends lost 4 bases and 4 bases, in that order; junction bases with no gene match: 12. The CDR3 covers 17 residues. The CDR3 DNA follows: TGTGCCAGCAGTGGGGGGCTGACAGGGGCTCCAAATCAGCCCCAGCATTTT. Its translation is CASSGGLTGAPNQPQHF.

This chain uses TRBV28 with TRBJ2-5; 8 bases agree with TRBD1. With 4 bases clipped from V and 1 base from J, the junction kept 5 bases outside the gene matches. The CDR3 spans 15 residues. Germline V gene lookup returns CDR1 MDHEN and CDR2 SYDVKM. CDR3 sequence: CASSSRDRSQETQYF. CDR3 nucleotide sequence: TGTGCCAGCAGTTCAAGGGACAGGAGCCAAGAGACCCAGTACTTC.